A single sample gave rise to the 18 T cell receptor beta chains below, sequenced in a study of OX40 agonist ivuxolimab in advanced cancers. The repertoire was sequenced with immunoSEQ multiplex PCR; TCRdb's copy has only in-frame clones and lacks some. The repertoire has under 15,000 clones, 75% to 90% of them found once; the top ten carry less than 45%. Sequences were derived from CD4+ or CD8+ T cells sorted from blood, sampled in a trial of the OX40 agonist ivuxolimab. These receptors originate from an adult with an advanced solid tumor such as melanoma, head and neck, liver or kidney cancer.

The CDR3 loop is CASSQDLLAGEQFF. The DNA for the CDR3 is TGTGCCAGCAGCCAAGATTTACTAGCGGGAGAGCAGTTCTTC. The chain employs TRBV14 and TRBJ2-1; 10 nucleotides agree with TRBD2. CDR3 length equals 14 residues. V lost 0 bases and J lost 10; bases outside the gene matches: 3. CDR1 is SGHDN, CDR2 FVKESK, per germline.

This sequence joins TRBV27 and TRBJ2-6; D remains ambiguous. CDR1 and CDR2 from the germline V gene are MNHEY and SMNVEV (reference sequence). The CDR3 extends over 15 amino acids. V was pared by 5 bases and J by 1 base, with 9 bases between. CDR3 protein: CASSLQYSGANVLTF. CDR3 nucleotides: TGTGCCAGCAGTCTACAGTATTCTGGGGCCAACGTCCTGACTTTC.

This chain uses TRBV27 with TRBJ1-1; 7 bases align to TRBD1. The CDR3 length is 14 residues. With V trimmed by 5 bases and J by 1 base, 4 bases remained unmatched. Per germline, CDR1 MNHEY and CDR2 SMNVEV (reference sequence). CDR3 loop: CASSPGGGNTEAFF. The DNA for the CDR3 is TGTGCCAGCAGTCCAGGGGGTGGGAACACTGAAGCTTTCTTT.

The chain employs TRBV19 and TRBJ2-1; perhaps TRBD2 as D (6 bases). Germline CDR1 and CDR2: LNHDA and SQIVND (reference sequence). V lost 3 bases and J 4 bases, leaving 13 bases between the germline ends. The CDR3 runs 15 residues. The CDR3, as DNA: TGTGCCAGTAGTATGGGCGGGAAGGTTTACAATGAGCAGTTCTTC. Translation: CASSMGGKVYNEQFF.

The chain joins TRBV19 to TRBJ2-1, with D possibly matching TRBD2 (5 bases). Trimming removed 3 bases from V and 2 bases from J, with 11 bases in between. The CDR3 runs 15 residues. Germline V lookup: CDR1 LNHDA, CDR2 SQIVND (reference sequence). CDR3 DNA: TGTGCCAGTAGTATCGCCAGCGGAGCCTACAATGAGCAGTTCTTC. The encoded protein is CASSIASGAYNEQFF.

The rearrangement links TRBV6-5 to TRBJ1-1, with D possibly being TRBD1 (6 bases). This CDR3 has 13 residues. Deletions cut 6 bases from V and 0 bases from J, with 8 bases between. The germline V gene encodes CDR1 MNHEY and CDR2 SVGAGI. The CDR3 sequence is CASRWTVNTEAFF. The DNA of the CDR3 is TGTGCCAGCAGATGGACAGTGAACACTGAAGCTTTCTTT.

The chain joins TRBV27 to TRBJ2-7; D call uncertain. The V gene lost 0 bases and the J gene lost 3 bases, with 6 bases spanning the gap. The germline gives CDR1 MNHEY, CDR2 SMNVEV (reference sequence). This CDR3 has 13 amino acids. In nucleotides, the CDR3 is TGTGCCAGCAGTTTATCGATCGGCTACGAGCAGTACTTC. Translating it yields CASSLSIGYEQYF.

The CDR3 DNA follows: TGTGCCAGCAGCCCCGGGACAGGGGCTGTATACGAGCAGTACTTC. This codes for CASSPGTGAVYEQYF. The V gene is TRBV6-5, the J gene TRBJ2-7; 10 bases are shared with TRBD1. CDR1 and CDR2 (germline): MNHEY, SVGAGI. There are 15 residues in the CDR3. After removal of 6 bases from V and 4 bases from J, the junction contained 9 bases not matched to a gene.

The count of this clone is one. The chain couples TRBV28 to TRBJ1-2; D unresolved. The CDR3 is 10 residues long. Germline assignment: CDR1 MDHEN and CDR2 SYDVKM. V lost 4 bases and J 6 bases, leaving 3 bases between the germline ends. DNA of the CDR3: TGTGCCAGCAGTTCGAATGGCTACACCTTC. This encodes CASSSNGYTF.

The rearrangement links TRBV11-3 to TRBJ2-7, with D possibly being TRBD1 (5 bases). Germline V CDR1 and CDR2: SGHNT, YENEEA. V was cut by 5 bases and J by 0 bases, with 8 bases left in between. This CDR3 has 13 residues. CDR3 nucleotides: TGTGCCAGCAGCCCAGGGTACTCCTACGAGCAGTACTTC. Its protein product is CASSPGYSYEQYF.

This clone was seen just once. DNA for the CDR3: TGTGCCAGCAGCCCGCCAACTAGCGGGAGAGCCGTGAATGAGCAGTTCTTC. Residues: CASSPPTSGRAVNEQFF. V usage is TRBV14 and J usage is TRBJ2-1, with 11 bases lining up with TRBD2. CDR1 is SGHDN and CDR2 is FVKESK in the germline V gene. The V and J ends lost 4 bases and 7 bases, in that order; junction bases with no gene match: 12. The CDR3 covers 17 residues.

The genes are TRBV16 and TRBJ1-2; a possible D gene is TRBD1 (6 bases). Germline V gene lookup returns CDR1 KGHSY and CDR2 FQNENV. With 4 bases removed from V and 7 bases from J, the gap between germline ends came to 13 bases. The CDR3 covers 13 residues. CDR3 loop: CASSLNTGLGYTF. The CDR3 nucleotides are TGTGCCAGCAGCCTCAACACAGGGCTTGGCTACACCTTC. Combining the CDR3 with reference TRBV16 and TRBJ1-2 gives the whole variable domain GEEVAQTPKHLVRGEGQKAKLYCAPIKGHSYVFWYQQVLKNEFKFLISFQNENVFDETGMPKERFSAKCLPNSPCSLEIQATKLEDSAVYFCASSLNTGLGYTFGSGTRLTVV.

The J gene is TRBJ1-1, the V gene TRBV30; D ambiguous. The germline V gene encodes CDR1 GTSNPN and CDR2 SVGIG (reference sequence). The CDR3 is made up of 14 amino acids. V lost 7 bases, J lost 3 bases, and 18 bases lay in between. This chain's CDR3 is CASEPERLDTEAFF. In DNA, the CDR3 is TGTGCCTCGGAACCCGAGAGATTGGACACTGAAGCTTTCTTT.

This sequence joins TRBV6-1 and TRBJ1-2; no reliable D call. With 5 bases removed from V and 8 bases from J, the gap between germline ends came to 18 bases. The germline V gene encodes CDR1 MNHNS and CDR2 SASEGT. The CDR3 runs 14 residues. CDR3 coding DNA: TGTGCCAGCAGTCTAGACATACGGCTCTTGGGCTACACCTTC. Protein sequence: CASSLDIRLLGYTF.

The genes are TRBV5-5 and TRBJ1-1; 12 bases agree with TRBD1. Germline V lookup: CDR1 SGHKS, CDR2 YYEKEE (reference sequence). The CDR3 is 14 residues long. Losses at the gene ends were 7 bases for V and 10 bases for J; bases not matched to a gene: 11. CDR3 residues: CASRPGTGGAGAFF. As DNA, the CDR3 is TGTGCCAGCCGCCCCGGGACAGGGGGCGCGGGAGCTTTCTTT.

V gene TRBV6-5 combines with J gene TRBJ2-7; weak D call: TRBD2 (5 bases). V was shortened by 4 bases and J by 6 bases, with 13 bases between the two germline ends. The CDR3 has 13 amino acids. Germline values: CDR1 MNHEY, CDR2 SVGAGI. CDR3 amino acids: CASSSTAAGEQYF. Here the CDR3 DNA reads TGTGCCAGCAGTTCGACTGCGGCGGGCGAGCAGTACTTC.

The V call is TRBV6-1, the J call TRBJ1-1; maybe TRBD1 (6 bases). Trimming left V 3 bases short and J 1 base short, with 12 bases between. Germline lookup yields CDR1 MNHNS and CDR2 SASEGT. The CDR3 has 15 amino acids. The CDR3 loop is CASSDPPGANTEAFF. The CDR3, as DNA: TGTGCCAGCAGTGACCCCCCGGGGGCGAACACTGAAGCTTTCTTT.

Relative to its sample, this clone is medium-sized (0.01 to 0.1%). This chain joins TRBV18 and TRBJ2-7; D is unresolved. Germline CDR1 reads KGHSH; CDR2 reads LQKENI. The CDR3 totals 13 residues. V lost 0 bases and J lost 1, with 4 bases in between. CDR3 residues: CASSPPASYEQYF. CDR3 nucleotide sequence: TGTGCCAGCTCACCACCGGCGTCCTACGAGCAGTACTTC.